This T cell receptor beta chain was recorded in a study of Graves' ophthalmopathy and Graves' hyperthyroidism. Study context: Peripheral blood collection took place at initial diagnosis, before any treatment.

This clonotype was detected ten times or more. Amplification from RNA transcripts yielded the TCR beta CDR3 regions. Second-round multiplex PCR came after a first-round RT-PCR that employed HTBI primers. TCRdb fed the multiplex PCR reads into MiXCR, producing one record per CDR3 protein. This sample carries about 400,000 distinct CDR3 sequences, around 18% of them seen once, and the ten largest clones take more than 1.5%. Germline V CDR1 and CDR2: MNHEY, SVGEGT. Trimming pared 0 bases from V and 3 bases from J, leaving 8 bases between. The CDR3 is made up of 14 amino acids. Sequenced material: peripheral blood. The chain has TRBV6-2 or TRBV6-3 and TRBJ1-2; no clear D. This clonotype was obtained from a woman aged 18-29 years with Graves' ophthalmopathy. The CDR3 reads CASSYSPWDYGYTF. The CDR3, as DNA: TGTGCCAGCAGTTACTCACCCTGGGACTATGGCTACACCTTC.